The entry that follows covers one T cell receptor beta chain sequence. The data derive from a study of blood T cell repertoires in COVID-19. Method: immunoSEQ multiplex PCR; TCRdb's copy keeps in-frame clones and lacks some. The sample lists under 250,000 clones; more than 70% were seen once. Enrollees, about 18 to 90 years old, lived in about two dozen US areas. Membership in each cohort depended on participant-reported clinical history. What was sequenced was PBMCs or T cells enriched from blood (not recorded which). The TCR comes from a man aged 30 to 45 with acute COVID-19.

CDR3 sequence (DNA): TGCGCCAGCAGCTTGGCCGGCGGGGTGATAGTCGGGGAGCTGTTTTTT. Protein product: CASSLAGGVIVGELFF. This chain connects TRBV5-1 to TRBJ2-2; D might be TRBD2 (6 bases). CDR1 and CDR2 from the germline V gene are SGHRS and YFSETQ. This CDR3 is 16 amino acids long. Trimming shortened V by 0 bases and J by 7 bases, and 16 bases separated the two germline ends.